This T cell receptor (beta chain) was obtained from a study of cytomegalovirus exposure and HLA in healthy donors. Regarding the study as a whole: Presence/absence analyses supposed approximately even sequencing depth among donors. The classifier, whose performance was assessed in both the original and validation cohorts, reportedly diagnosed cytomegalovirus status with high specificity and sensitivity. Cytomegalovirus-associated status was assigned to about 150 TCR beta chains. Per a later analysis, HLA-associated TCR beta chains showed more clonal expansion than other, equally common TCR beta chains.

This clone has only a few counts. The antigen is not known. The junction had 3 bases not matched to a gene; V was cut back by 6 bases and J by 0 bases. Germline V gives CDR1 LNHDA, CDR2 SQIVND (reference sequence). The CDR3 runs to 15 residues. PCR employed 60 Vbeta and 13 Jbeta primers. Generated by immunoSEQ multiplex PCR, the TCRdb table keeps only in-frame clones and is missing some. The sample lists some 150,000 clones, about four fifths occurring once. Sample: PBMCs. The TCR originated in a male donor in good health and CMV-seronegative. The chain combines TRBV19 with TRBJ1-3; 9 bases are shared with TRBD1. The CDR3 DNA is TGTGCCAGTAGGCCGACAGGGGGCTCTGGAAACACCATATATTTT. Translation: CASRPTGGSGNTIYF.